This T cell receptor (beta chain) was retrieved from a study of blood T cells in healthy people across ages (dated by TCRdb to between 2014 and 2017). Background on the whole study: In model experiments, template switching captured about one uniquely barcoded TCR beta cDNA molecule for every two T cells. To track age-related changes in TCR beta repertoire diversity, the study relied on deep sequencing normalized with unique cDNA molecular identifiers. The donors were split into four age groups: young (average around 17 years), middle-aged (around 37), aged (more than 60) and long-lived (over 75). Donors of different ages were randomly distributed across sequencing lanes to avoid experimental bias. Two additional independent replicas of 1 million unique cDNA reads from the same blood draw were analyzed for two donors (one aged 18 to 30 and one aged 80 or older).

Donors were 39 systemically healthy Caucasian individuals from Russia aged roughly 6 to 95 years. Ten milliliters of peripheral blood were collected from each donor into EDTA-treated Vacutainer tubes. Ficoll-Paque density-gradient centrifugation was used to isolate PBMCs, with at least 6.5 million per sample. Total RNA was extracted from PBMCs with Trizol reagent, with at least 6 micrograms obtained per sample. For every donor, an aliquot of PBMCs went through flow cytometry to measure the percentages of naive CD45RAhigh/CD27high T cells. On the study overall, not on this receptor specifically: Bulk unsorted PBMC profiling prevented conclusive comparison of naive and antigen-experienced compartments. The CMV infection status of donors was not known, potentially confounding age-related changes in expanded clonotypes. Estimates of total diversity based on one million sequenced T cells were considered lower bounds and underestimates. The percentage of naive T cells measured by flow cytometry correlated strongly with observed TCR beta diversity. Observed TCR beta diversity per million T cells fell roughly linearly with age, and a significant reduction was already apparent by age roughly 41. Compared with the aged group, the long-lived group had more naive CD4+ T cells, fewer expanded clones and increased TCR diversity, suggesting age selection.

Library preparation was by 5' RACE. The sample was run on an Illumina HiSeq 2500. A second PCR of roughly 7 to 11 cycles was performed with a sample-barcoded 5' primer and a J-beta primer mix. A unique molecular identifier was introduced onto each TCR beta cDNA molecule by a template-switch 5' adaptor carrying 12 random nucleotides. Each sample yielded at least 2.5 million CDR3-containing paired-end reads. All of the RNA was converted into first-strand cDNA using the Mint cDNA synthesis kit, with a TRBC-specific oligonucleotide serving as the primer. Following uracil-DNA glycosylase treatment, all cDNA underwent a first 18-cycle PCR with the universal primers M1SS and BC2_uni_R. The paper's data handling went like this. Each sample was normalized by randomly selecting 1 million high-quality reads, each carrying a distinct molecular identifier. Instead of being binned into consensus sequences, reads with shared molecular identifiers were discarded. MiTCR, set to a Q25 quality threshold and the strictest error-elimination algorithm, was used for CDR3 identification, clonotype clustering and error correction. Lower-bound total TCR beta diversity was estimated with a nonparametric unseen species model using Euler transformation. TCRdb passed the public sequencing reads through fastp at Q25 and MiXCR, retaining productive beta sequences. Rows are combined by CDR3 protein, so each entry shows the most common genes and DNA. For this entry, the V and J calls and clone size follow TCRdb and not the study's own pipeline. The sample contains 1.5 million to 2 million distinct CDR3 sequences, 28% of them found a single time. More than 6% of the sample lies in the top ten.

This clonotype was observed a handful of times. The specificity of this receptor is unknown. The input lacks base qualities; no much larger clone sits a single base away. V was cut back by 4 bases and J by 3 bases, leaving a gap of 14 bases between them. From the cysteine up to the phenylalanine, the CDR3 has a length of 15 residues. The entry retains the CDR3 DNA only, 45 bases that are in frame from base 1. CDR1 and CDR2 (MGHDK, SYGVNS) derive from the germline V gene. The chain uses TRBV25-1 and TRBJ2-3; TRBD1 is perhaps the D gene, given 5 matching bases. Sequencing input: blood. This TCR derives from a woman in her 30s in good health. CDR3 loop: CASSARLGATDTQYF. The DNA sequence reads TGTGCCAGCAGTGCCCGGCTAGGGGCTACAGATACGCAGTATTTT.